The rows below give T cell receptor beta chains drawn from one sample of a study of cytomegalovirus exposure and HLA in healthy donors. Assay used: immunoSEQ multiplex PCR; TCRdb lists only in-frame clones, some missing. The data show about 200,000 clones, with about 80% seen just once and 1.5% to 2% held by the top ten. Source material: PBMCs. All receptors come from a male donor in good health and CMV-seronegative. Each CDR3 is given with its conserved first and last residue. The D gene is left open where the match is weak. Size tells how often a clone was seen (once, few, many) or the class of an expanded clone, and some rows leave it out.

j_call	d_call	clone_size	v_call	cdr3_aa	cdr3_nt
TRBJ2-3	NA	NA	TRBV7-2	CASSPLASTDTQYF	TGTGCCAGCAGCCCCCTAGCTTCCACAGATACGCAGTATTTT
TRBJ1-4	TRBD1	few	TRBV7-2	CASSLSGTGAGDQLFF	TGTGCCAGCAGCTTATCCGGGACAGGGGCCGGTGATCAACTGTTTTTT
TRBJ1-1	NA	few	TRBV19	CASTPRVFGAFF	TGTGCCAGTACCCCCAGGGTTTTTGGAGCTTTCTTT
TRBJ1-2	NA	NA	TRBV4-3	CASSQGAGGYTF	TGCGCCAGCAGCCAAGGGGCGGGGGGCTACACCTTC
TRBJ2-7	TRBD1	NA	TRBV29-1	CSVHDRGGWEQYF	TGCAGCGTACACGACAGGGGTGGTTGGGAGCAGTACTTC
TRBJ2-3	NA	NA	TRBV7-8	CASSLVTGGYTQYF	TGTGCCAGCAGCTTAGTAACCGGCGGCTATACGCAGTATTTT
TRBJ1-1	NA	NA	TRBV11-2	CASSLARGNTEAFF	TGTGCCAGCAGCTTAGCGCGAGGGAACACTGAAGCTTTCTTT
TRBJ2-3	TRBD2	NA	TRBV27	CASSPGLAARADTQYF	TGTGCCAGCAGTCCGGGACTAGCGGCTCGGGCGGATACGCAGTATTTT
TRBJ2-2	TRBD1	NA	TRBV7-2	CASRSYRGSGELFF	TGTGCCAGCAGGTCATACAGGGGGTCCGGGGAGCTGTTTTTT
TRBJ1-2	NA	NA	TRBV7-2	CASSLRGNSYGYTF	TGTGCCAGCAGCTTAAGGGGGAACAGCTATGGCTACACCTTC
TRBJ1-4	NA	NA	TRBV28	CASSLPGVGVGKLFF	TGTGCCAGCAGTTTACCAGGGGTGGGGGTAGGAAAACTGTTTTTT
TRBJ2-7	TRBD2	NA	TRBV19	CAVGGLAYEQYF	TGTGCCGTGGGGGGACTAGCCTACGAGCAGTACTTC
TRBJ1-1	NA	NA	TRBV7-9	CASSFPAAEAFF	TGTGCCAGCAGCTTCCCGGCGGCTGAAGCTTTCTTT
TRBJ1-2	NA	NA	TRBV18	CASSPLSAGADNYGYTF	TGTGCCAGCTCACCACTGAGTGCGGGGGCAGATAACTATGGCTACACCTTC
TRBJ1-3	TRBD1	NA	TRBV30	CARTGESSGNTIYF	TGTGCCCGTACAGGGGAAAGCTCTGGAAACACCATATATTTT
TRBJ1-4	NA	NA	TRBV5-4	CASSLGTQQEKLFF	TGTGCCAGCAGCCTCGGGACTCAGCAAGAAAAACTGTTTTTT
TRBJ1-1	TRBD1	few	TRBV25-1	CASRGQGLRGEAFF	TGTGCCAGCAGGGGACAGGGACTTCGGGGCGAAGCTTTCTTT
TRBJ2-7	NA	NA	TRBV15	CATSTPFVLATYEQYF	TGTGCCACCAGCACCCCGTTTGTGCTAGCCACATACGAGCAGTACTTC
TRBJ1-2	NA	NA	TRBV5-6	CASSLTDYGYTF	TGTGCCAGCAGCTTAACTGACTATGGCTACACCTTC
TRBJ1-1	NA	NA	TRBV19	CASSIGPSPGTEAFF	TGTGCCAGTAGTATAGGCCCGAGCCCGGGCACTGAAGCTTTCTTT
TRBJ2-7	TRBD1	once	TRBV6-1	CASGDRAPYEQYF	TGTGCCAGCGGCGACAGGGCTCCCTACGAGCAGTACTTC
TRBJ1-1	NA	NA	TRBV4-3	CASSQDPGLQAEAFF	TGCGCCAGCAGCCAAGATCCAGGGTTGCAGGCTGAAGCTTTCTTT
TRBJ1-3	NA	NA	TRBV19	CASSRQVPLSSGNTIYF	TGTGCCAGTAGTCGACAGGTTCCCCTGAGCTCTGGAAACACCATATATTTT
TRBJ2-2	TRBD2	NA	TRBV27	CASSLLASGKDGELFF	TGTGCCAGCAGTTTATTGGCTAGCGGGAAGGACGGGGAGCTGTTTTTT
TRBJ2-7	NA	NA	TRBV27	CASSFRLESSYEQYF	TGTGCCAGCAGTTTTAGACTGGAGAGCTCCTACGAGCAGTACTTC
TRBJ2-7	TRBD2	NA	TRBV29-1	CSVHGETSGSYEQYF	TGCAGCGTTCATGGGGAGACTAGCGGATCCTACGAGCAGTACTTC
TRBJ1-2	TRBD1	NA	TRBV27	CASSLAGQGIRGYTF	TGTGCCAGCAGTTTAGCCGGACAGGGAATCCGTGGCTACACCTTC
TRBJ1-1	NA	NA	TRBV4-2	CASSRSGEGTEAFF	TGTGCCAGCAGCCGCTCGGGTGAGGGCACTGAAGCTTTCTTT
TRBJ1-1	TRBD1	few	TRBV15	CATSREGQKNTEAFF	TGTGCCACCAGCAGAGAGGGACAGAAGAACACTGAAGCTTTCTTT
TRBJ2-2	TRBD2	NA	TRBV4-2	CASSQDVGGMNTGELFF	TGTGCCAGCAGCCAAGATGTCGGGGGGATGAACACCGGGGAGCTGTTTTTT
TRBJ1-2	NA	NA	TRBV4-1	CASSQDSGTPGYGYTF	TGCGCCAGCAGCCAAGATTCCGGGACTCCTGGCTATGGCTACACCTTC
TRBJ1-1	TRBD1	once	TRBV19	CASDDRDKLMNTEAFF	TGTGCCAGTGATGACAGGGACAAACTCATGAACACTGAAGCTTTCTTT
TRBJ1-4	NA	NA	TRBV15	CATSRAQSNEKLFF	TGTGCCACCAGCAGAGCACAGTCAAATGAAAAACTGTTTTTT
TRBJ2-3	TRBD2	NA	TRBV27	CASSPRRVSGSSDTQYF	TGTGCCAGCAGTCCCCGCCGGGTTAGCGGGAGTTCAGATACGCAGTATTTT
TRBJ2-5	TRBD1	NA	TRBV7-3	CASSIGTGKETQYF	TGTGCCAGCAGTATTGGGACAGGCAAAGAGACCCAGTACTTC
TRBJ2-7	TRBD1	NA	TRBV4-3	CASSQEGDRMYEQYF	TGCGCCAGCAGCCAAGAAGGGGACAGGATGTACGAGCAGTACTTC
TRBJ2-5	TRBD2	few	TRBV7-2	CASSFARGGETQYF	TGTGCCAGCAGCTTCGCGCGGGGGGGCGAGACCCAGTACTTC
TRBJ2-7	NA	NA	TRBV28	CASSTTYEQYF	TGTGCCAGCAGCACCACATACGAGCAGTACTTC
TRBJ2-1	TRBD1	few	TRBV2	CASTKLGTAYNEQFF	TGTGCCAGCACCAAATTAGGGACAGCTTACAATGAGCAGTTCTTC
TRBJ2-7	TRBD2	NA	TRBV7-2	CASSLGLAGGYEQYF	TGTGCCAGCAGCTTAGGGCTAGCGGGGGGATACGAGCAGTACTTC
TRBJ1-1	NA	NA	TRBV27	CASSIIGVNTEAFF	TGTGCCAGCAGTATTATAGGGGTGAACACTGAAGCTTTCTTT
TRBJ2-7	TRBD1	once	TRBV30	CAWRAPSHRTGGLYEQYF	TGTGCCTGGAGGGCACCAAGCCACCGGACAGGGGGCCTCTACGAGCAGTACTTC
TRBJ1-5	NA	NA	TRBV30	CAWSVGGDQPQHF	TGTGCCTGGAGTGTTGGGGGCGATCAGCCCCAGCATTTT
TRBJ1-5	TRBD1	NA	TRBV28	CASSSTGGVGASQPQHF	TGTGCCAGCAGTTCCACAGGGGGCGTAGGGGCCAGTCAGCCCCAGCATTTT
TRBJ1-1	TRBD1	NA	TRBV14	CASSPAGQMNTEAFF	TGTGCCAGCAGCCCTGCGGGACAGATGAACACTGAAGCTTTCTTT